This T cell receptor (beta chain) was sequenced in a study of T cells after yellow fever vaccination. Broader study findings: Researchers cautioned that FACS-sorted repertoires could harbor abundant clonotypes contaminating from the bulk population.

Germline loops: CDR1 KGHSH, CDR2 LQKENI. V dropped 3 bases and J dropped 4; count of bases not matched to a gene: 3. The CDR3 sequence is 14 residues long. The study made its TCR cDNA through 5'RACE template switching. That step introduced a universal primer site along with UMIs. A single record per CDR3 protein comes from TCRdb applying MiXCR to the 5' RACE reads. Of around 150,000 distinct CDR3 sequences in the sample, 6% to 7.5% were seen once. This clonotype has just a few counts. Its specificity is not known. The receptor's source is a man between 18 and 29 years old who received the YFV17D yellow fever vaccine. The V call is TRBV18, the J call TRBJ2-1, with 7 nucleotides matching TRBD1. The sample here was CD4+ T cells sorted from PBMCs, taken less than 6 days after the first yellow fever vaccination. The CDR3 DNA reads as TGTGCCAGCTCACCGCCGGGACAGTACAATGAGCAGTTCTTC. It yields the protein CASSPPGQYNEQFF.